This T cell receptor beta chain was captured in a study of regulatory T cells in long-lasting Graves disease. Many counts were recorded for this clonotype. No antigen is known for it. V lost 2 bases and J 4 bases, leaving 11 bases between the germline ends. The CDR3 contains 15 residues. Germline CDR1 reads MDHEN; CDR2 reads SYDVKM. Arm-PCR of CDR3 regions with iRepertoire HTBI primers generated TCR beta libraries. TCRdb reprocessed the multiplex PCR reads via MiXCR and lists one record per CDR3 protein. Counted here are 600,000 to 850,000 distinct CDR3 sequences, approximately 29% occurring once; the ten biggest clones make up roughly 46%. Broader study findings: New patients shared about a thousand public clonotypes, fewer than the approximately 2,500 shared by persistent patients. It is possible that accuracy was reduced by the small size of the sample. Newly diagnosed Graves' patients had higher TCR diversity than persistent ones.

Stated time point: persistent/refractory GD, antithyroid drugs over 5 years with positive TRAb. Extracted RNA from PBMCs served as the source of the TCR library. The origin of this receptor is a female donor with Graves disease. The chain recombines TRBV28 with TRBJ1-4, with unresolved D. The sequencing here drew on peripheral blood mononuclear cells (PBMCs), taken when the disease was refractory, from a patient treated with antithyroid drugs. In DNA form, the CDR3 reads TGTGCCAGCAGTTTAGAAGCAGGCCTTAATGAAAAACTGTTTTTT. It codes for CASSLEAGLNEKLFF.